This TCR beta chain was observed in a study of cytotoxic CD8 clonotypes in ibrutinib-treated CLL. Study-level background: Responses: around 25 partial, 2 complete; after median approximately six years, approximately 15 stayed remitted, some twelve progressed.

Germline values: CDR1 SGHVS, CDR2 FQNEAQ. There are 14 residues in the CDR3. V gave up 5 bases and J gave up 3 bases, with 14 bases separating them. The planned depth of sequencing spanned 1 in 200,000 to 1 in 1 million T cells. Some clones are missing from TCRdb's copy, which holds only in-frame ones; the method was immunoSEQ multiplex PCR. The sample consists of 15,000 or so clones, 64% of them appearing once. The clonotype comes from a human donor with chronic lymphocytic leukemia. V gene TRBV7-8 combines with J gene TRBJ2-7, with D possibly being TRBD1 or TRBD2 (6 bases each). Source: PBMCs, taken before ibrutinib treatment. The CDR3 nucleotides are TGTGCCAGCAGCGGACGGAGGGGGGACTACGAGCAGTACTTC. This sequence encodes CASSGRRGDYEQYF. The variable domain in full, completed from reference TRBV7-8 and TRBJ2-7, reads GAGVSQSPRYKVAKRGQDVALRCDPISGHVSLFWYQQALGQGPEFLTYFQNEAQLDKSGLPSDRFFAERPEGSVSTLKIQRTQQEDSAVYLCASSGRRGDYEQYFGPGTRLTVT.